Here is one TCR beta chain with its context. Its antigen remains unidentified. This entry comes from a study of cytomegalovirus exposure and HLA in healthy donors. Overall study results and limits: Sequencing likely caused a cluster of highly shared sequence variants. Researchers reported that a few CMV-associated chains were confirmed in vitro as CMV antigen-specific. Prediction of most subjects' HLA-A and HLA-B alleles by TCR beta sequences was reportedly accurate.

CDR3 size: 20 residues. Primers for the PCR totalled 60 Vbeta and 13 Jbeta. In the study's own analysis: An analysis that came later counted around 80 million unique TCR beta chains, about 10 million shared. The assay was immunoSEQ multiplex PCR, and TCRdb's table has in-frame clones only and misses some. That table is the source of V, J and clone size, and D and trimming were worked out from the DNA. This table has about 120,000 clones, around 73% appearing once. Material: PBMCs. This chain links TRBV21-1 with TRBJ2-1; the tabulated D call, TRBD2, remains unverified against the DNA. TRBV21-1 is reported as a pseudogene. This receptor was obtained from a man under 40 in good health and CMV-seropositive. As DNA, the CDR3 is TGTGCCAGCAGCAAAAGGCGTCGCGGGACTAGCGTGCCTACTTACAATGAGCAGTTCTTC. It codes for CASSKRRRGTSVPTYNEQFF.